This T cell receptor beta chain stems from a study of lymphopenia after photon versus proton radiotherapy. The study, taken as a whole, reports: Post-nadir diversity loss with photons came from oligoclonal expansion, particularly CD8+ Temra cells. A bigger post-nadir fall in TCR diversity correlated inversely with survival time in deceased patients. Better survival with proton therapy was suggested as possible, not demonstrated.

Assay used: immunoSEQ multiplex PCR; TCRdb lists only in-frame clones, some missing. The sample includes about 16,000 clones, 86% seen only once; the top ten take 11%. For this clone: Its specificity is not known.

CDR1 is SEHNR, CDR2 FQNEAQ, per germline (reference sequence). This CDR3 is 16 amino acids long. V dropped 3 bases and J dropped 2; count of bases not matched to a gene: 5. J is TRBJ2-2 and V is TRBV7-9; 8 bases line up with TRBD1. The input for sequencing was peripheral blood, taken from a patient treated with proton-based radiotherapy. This receptor was obtained from a man aged 65-85 years with pancreatic cancer. Here the CDR3 DNA reads TGTGCCAGCAGCTTCGGACAGGGCTTTAACACCGGGGAGCTGTTTTTT. Translation: CASSFGQGFNTGELFF.